The 6 T cell receptor beta chains presented below share a single source sample, sequenced in a study of OX40 agonist ivuxolimab in advanced cancers. The library relied on the immunoSEQ multiplex PCR assay. TCRdb re-hosts the immuneACCESS table, in-frame sequences only. Its copies lack some clones; in the studies checked, an unresolved V gene accounts for under half of them, and the cause for the rest is not known. This sample is represented by around 65,000 clones; nearly 90% of them were singletons. Clones ranked in the top ten supply 0.35% of the sample. The sample was CD4+ or CD8+ T cells sorted from blood, taken in a trial of the OX40 agonist ivuxolimab. These receptors were obtained from an adult with an advanced solid tumor such as melanoma, head and neck, liver or kidney cancer.

The chain has TRBV5-1 and TRBJ1-1, with D perhaps TRBD1 (6 bases). The CDR3 covers 14 residues. The V and J ends lost 4 bases and 1 base respectively, with 11 bases between them. CDR1 is SGHRS and CDR2 is YFSETQ in the germline V gene. The CDR3 loop reads CASSGGQQNTEAFF. The CDR3 DNA sequence: TGCGCCAGCAGCGGGGGACAACAGAACACTGAAGCTTTCTTT.

The chain has TRBV7-7 and TRBJ2-5; TRBD1 aligns across 7 bases. V lost 3 bases to trimming and J lost 4 bases; unmatched junction nucleotides: 2. Per germline, CDR1 SSHAT and CDR2 FNYEAQ (reference sequence). This CDR3 comprises 13 residues. CDR3 sequence reads: CASSLGQRETQYF. The CDR3 DNA reads as TGTGCCAGCAGCTTGGGACAGCGAGAGACCCAGTACTTC.

The chain is built from TRBV10-2 and TRBJ1-2, with TRBD1 matching over 7 bases. V dropped 6 bases and J dropped 5; count of bases not matched to a gene: 3. The germline gives CDR1 WSHSY, CDR2 SAAADI. CDR3 length: 12 residues. The CDR3 loop reads CASSEQGYGYTF. CDR3 DNA: TGCGCCAGCAGCGAACAGGGGTATGGCTACACCTTC.

The rearrangement uses TRBV5-4 and TRBJ1-2; D not certain. The CDR3 consists of 13 residues. V was pared by 5 bases and J by 5 bases, with 13 bases between. The V gene's germline CDR1 is SGHNT and CDR2 YYREEE (reference sequence). CDR3 residues: CASRLEADYGYTF. The CDR3 DNA sequence: TGTGCCAGCAGACTGGAGGCAGATTATGGCTACACCTTC.

This chain links TRBV10-3 with TRBJ2-1; 9 nucleotides agree with TRBD2. CDR1 is ENHRY, CDR2 SYGVKD, per germline. The CDR3 is made up of 16 amino acids. V shed 2 bases, J shed 10 bases, and the junction held 12 bases outside the gene matches. The CDR3 DNA is TGTGCCATCAGTGAGGCTGGGGCGGGGGGGCCCCAGGAGCAGTTCTTC. Amino acids: CAISEAGAGGPQEQFF.

The chain uses TRBV10-3 and TRBJ2-7; D is tentatively TRBD1 or TRBD2 (5 bases each). Germline CDR1 and CDR2: ENHRY and SYGVKD. The CDR3 length is 13 residues. V shed 10 bases and J shed 5 bases, with 18 bases lying between them. Here the CDR3 reads CATWSSGRDEQYF. CDR3 nucleotide sequence: TGTGCCACCTGGTCTTCGGGGCGGGACGAGCAGTACTTC.